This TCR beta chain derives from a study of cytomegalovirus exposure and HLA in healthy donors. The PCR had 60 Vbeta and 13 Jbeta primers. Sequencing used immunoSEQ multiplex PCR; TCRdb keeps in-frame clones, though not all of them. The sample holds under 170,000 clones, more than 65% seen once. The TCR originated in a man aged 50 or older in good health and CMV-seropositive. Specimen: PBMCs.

This chain's CDR3 is CASSHQGKGNQPQHF. CDR3 nucleotide sequence: TGTGCCAGCAGTCACCAGGGGAAGGGCAATCAGCCCCAGCATTTT. The chain combines TRBV6-5 with TRBJ1-5, with a tentative D call TRBD1 (6 bases). CDR1 and CDR2 (germline): MNHEY, SVGAGI. The CDR3 is made up of 15 amino acids. Trimming left V 5 bases short and J 2 bases short, with 13 bases between.